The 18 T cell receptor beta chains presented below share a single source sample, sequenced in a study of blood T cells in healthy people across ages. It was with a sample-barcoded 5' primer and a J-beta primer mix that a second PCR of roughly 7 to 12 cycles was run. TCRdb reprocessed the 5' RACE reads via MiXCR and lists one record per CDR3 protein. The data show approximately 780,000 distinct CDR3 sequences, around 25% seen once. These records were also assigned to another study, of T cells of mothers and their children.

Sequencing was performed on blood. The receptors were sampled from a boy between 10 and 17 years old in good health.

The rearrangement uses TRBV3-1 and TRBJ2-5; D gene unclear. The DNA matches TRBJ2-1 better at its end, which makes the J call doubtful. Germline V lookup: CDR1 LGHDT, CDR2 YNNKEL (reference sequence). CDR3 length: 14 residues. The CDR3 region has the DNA TGTGCCAGCAGCCAAGGACCCTCCCCCGATGAGCAGTTCTTC. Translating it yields CASSQGPSPDEQFF.

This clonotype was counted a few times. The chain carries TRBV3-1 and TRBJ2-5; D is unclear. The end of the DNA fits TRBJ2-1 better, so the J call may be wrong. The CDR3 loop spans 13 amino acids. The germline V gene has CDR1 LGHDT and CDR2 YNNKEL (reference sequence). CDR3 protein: CASSQGVIGEQFF. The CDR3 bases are TGTGCCAGCAGCCAAGGGGTCATCGGTGAGCAGTTCTTC.

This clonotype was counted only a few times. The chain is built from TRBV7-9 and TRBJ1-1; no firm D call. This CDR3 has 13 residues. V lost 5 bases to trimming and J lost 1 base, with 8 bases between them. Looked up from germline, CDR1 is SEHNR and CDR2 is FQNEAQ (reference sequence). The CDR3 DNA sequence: TGTGCCAGCAGCAATTACAAGAACACTGAAGCTTTCTTT. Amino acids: CASSNYKNTEAFF.

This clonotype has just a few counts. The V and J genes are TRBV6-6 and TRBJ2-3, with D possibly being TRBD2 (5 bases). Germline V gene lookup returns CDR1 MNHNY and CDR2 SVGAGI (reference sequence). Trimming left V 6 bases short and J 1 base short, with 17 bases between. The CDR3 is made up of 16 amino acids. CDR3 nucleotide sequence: TGTGCCAGCAGGGACTCTACACTCCGCCGCACAGATACGCAGTATTTT. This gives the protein CASRDSTLRRTDTQYF.

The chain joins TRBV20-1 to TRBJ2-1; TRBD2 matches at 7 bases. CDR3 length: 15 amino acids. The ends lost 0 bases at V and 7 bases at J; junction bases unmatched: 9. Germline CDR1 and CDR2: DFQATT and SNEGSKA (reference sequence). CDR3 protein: CSARDRAGAGNEQFF. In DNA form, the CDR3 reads TGCAGTGCTAGAGATAGAGCAGGAGCGGGGAATGAGCAGTTCTTC.

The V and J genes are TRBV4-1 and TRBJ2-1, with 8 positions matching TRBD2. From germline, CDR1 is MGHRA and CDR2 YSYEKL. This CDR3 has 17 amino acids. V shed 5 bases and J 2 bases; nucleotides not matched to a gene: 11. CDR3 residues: CASSNSPGTRAYNEQFF. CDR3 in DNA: TGCGCCAGCAGCAATTCCCCCGGGACTAGAGCCTACAATGAGCAGTTCTTC.

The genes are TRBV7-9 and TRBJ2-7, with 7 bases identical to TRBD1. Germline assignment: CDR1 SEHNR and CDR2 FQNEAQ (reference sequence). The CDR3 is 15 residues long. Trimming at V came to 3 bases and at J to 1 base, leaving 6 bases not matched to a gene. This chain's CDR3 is CASSLDSGQSYEQYF. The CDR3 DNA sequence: TGTGCCAGCAGCTTGGACTCGGGACAGTCCTACGAGCAGTACTTC.

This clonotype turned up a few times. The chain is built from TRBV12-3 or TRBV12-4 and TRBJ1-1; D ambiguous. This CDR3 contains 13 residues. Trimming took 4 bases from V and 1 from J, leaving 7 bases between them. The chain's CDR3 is CASSWGENTEAFF. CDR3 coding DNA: TGTGCCAGCAGTTGGGGTGAGAACACTGAAGCTTTCTTT.

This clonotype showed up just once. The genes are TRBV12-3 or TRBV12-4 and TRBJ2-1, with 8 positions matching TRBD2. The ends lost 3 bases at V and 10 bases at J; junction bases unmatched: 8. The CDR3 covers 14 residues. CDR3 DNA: TGTGCCAGCAGTTTCTCCCCTCAGCGGGAGGAGCAGTTCTTC. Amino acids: CASSFSPQREEQFF.

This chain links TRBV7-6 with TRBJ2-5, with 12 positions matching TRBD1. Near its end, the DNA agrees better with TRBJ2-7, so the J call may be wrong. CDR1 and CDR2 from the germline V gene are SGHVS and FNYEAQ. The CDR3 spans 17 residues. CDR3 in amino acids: CASSFSGTGGVSYEQYF. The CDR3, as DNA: TGTGCCAGCAGCTTCTCCGGGACAGGGGGCGTATCGTACGAGCAGTACTTC.

The CDR3 loop is CASSSILVGYEQYF. The CDR3 bases are TGTGCCAGCAGTTCAATATTAGTGGGATACGAGCAGTACTTC. This chain joins TRBV12-3 or TRBV12-4 and TRBJ2-7; D unclear. V lost 4 bases to trimming and J lost 4 bases, with 14 bases between them. CDR3 length: 14 amino acids.

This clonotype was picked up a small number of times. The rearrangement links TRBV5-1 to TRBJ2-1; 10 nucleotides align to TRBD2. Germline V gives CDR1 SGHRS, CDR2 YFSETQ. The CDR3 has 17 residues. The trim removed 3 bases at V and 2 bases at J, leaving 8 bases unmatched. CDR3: CASSSERGGPTYNEQFF. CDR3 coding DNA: TGCGCCAGCAGCTCTGAGCGGGGGGGCCCCACCTACAATGAGCAGTTCTTC.

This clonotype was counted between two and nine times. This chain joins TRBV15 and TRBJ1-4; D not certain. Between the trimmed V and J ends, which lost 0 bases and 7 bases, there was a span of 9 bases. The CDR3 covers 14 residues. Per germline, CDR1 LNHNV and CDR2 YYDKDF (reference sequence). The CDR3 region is CATSRDVGAEKLFF. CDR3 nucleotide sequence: TGTGCCACCAGCAGAGATGTCGGAGCTGAAAAACTGTTTTTT.

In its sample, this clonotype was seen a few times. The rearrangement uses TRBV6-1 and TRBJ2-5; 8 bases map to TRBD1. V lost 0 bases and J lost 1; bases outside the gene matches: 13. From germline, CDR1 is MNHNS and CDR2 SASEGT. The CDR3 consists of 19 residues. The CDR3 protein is CASSEAAWGRGRPQETQYF. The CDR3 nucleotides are TGTGCCAGCAGTGAAGCGGCTTGGGGCAGGGGGCGCCCCCAAGAGACCCAGTACTTC.

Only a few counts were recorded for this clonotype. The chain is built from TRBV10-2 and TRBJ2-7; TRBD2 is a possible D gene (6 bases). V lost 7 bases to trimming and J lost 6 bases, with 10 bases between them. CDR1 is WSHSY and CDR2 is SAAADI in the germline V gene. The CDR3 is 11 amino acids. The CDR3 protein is CASMSSGEQYF. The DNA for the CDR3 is TGCGCCAGCATGAGTAGCGGCGAGCAGTACTTC.

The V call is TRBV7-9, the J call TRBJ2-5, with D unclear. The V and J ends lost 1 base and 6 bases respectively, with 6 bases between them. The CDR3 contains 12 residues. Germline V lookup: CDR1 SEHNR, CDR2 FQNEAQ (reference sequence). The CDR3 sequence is CASSLGPKTQYF. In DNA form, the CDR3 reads TGTGCCAGCAGCTTAGGTCCGAAGACCCAGTACTTC. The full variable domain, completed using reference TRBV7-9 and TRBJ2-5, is DTGVSQNPRHKITKRGQNVTFRCDPISEHNRLYWYRQTLGQGPEFLTYFQNEAQLEKSRLLSDRFSAERPKGSFSTLEIQRTEQGDSAMYLCASSLGPKTQYFGPGTRLLVL.

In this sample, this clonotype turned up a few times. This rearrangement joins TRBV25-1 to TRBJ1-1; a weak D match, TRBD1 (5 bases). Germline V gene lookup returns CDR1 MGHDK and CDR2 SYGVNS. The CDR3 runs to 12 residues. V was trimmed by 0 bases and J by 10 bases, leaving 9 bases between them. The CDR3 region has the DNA TGTGCCAGCAGTGAATATCCCGGGGGAGCTTTCTTT. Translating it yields CASSEYPGGAFF.

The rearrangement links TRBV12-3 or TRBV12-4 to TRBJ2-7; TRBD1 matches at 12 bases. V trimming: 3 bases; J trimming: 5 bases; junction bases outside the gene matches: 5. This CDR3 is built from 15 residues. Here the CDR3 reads CASSFLRDRGHEQYF. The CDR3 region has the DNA TGTGCCAGCAGTTTCCTCCGGGACAGGGGGCACGAGCAGTACTTC.